This TCR beta chain derives from a study of blood T cell repertoires in COVID-19. Study overall: Samples taken during acute and convalescent COVID-19 were collected in the United States, Italy and Spain. Sources were T cells, B-cell-depleted T cells, or PBMCs; the material itself was cDNA or gDNA.

TCRdb keeps only in-frame clones here, not all; method: immunoSEQ multiplex PCR. This sample has about 180,000 clones; roughly 82% occur once, and the top ten carry about 8.4%. From germline, CDR1 is LGHNA and CDR2 YNFKEQ. The CDR3 has 17 residues. J gave up 15 bases and V 3 bases, and 20 bases lay outside the gene matches. This clone was counted a few times. The sequenced material came from peripheral blood. The sequence was collected from a woman in her 70s with acute or convalescent COVID-19. This chain connects TRBV4-2 to TRBJ2-1; 10 bases match TRBD2. The CDR3 bases are TGTGCCAGCAGCCACCCCGGGAGCGGGGGGGCCTCGATTCCACTGTTCTTC. Translation: CASSHPGSGGASIPLFF.